This T cell receptor beta chain is from a study of blood T cell repertoires in COVID-19. At the level of the study: There were acute and convalescent COVID-19 samples, and they came from the United States, Italy and Spain. From T cells, B-cell-depleted T cells, or PBMCs came the material, which was cDNA or gDNA.

There are 15 residues in the CDR3. The V segment lost 2 bases and the J segment 5 bases; nucleotides outside the gene matches: 4. CDR1 SGDLS and CDR2 YYNGEE come from the germline V gene. Data came from immunoSEQ multiplex PCR; TCRdb stores just in-frame clones and leaves some out. The sample holds about 260,000 clones, around nine tenths seen once. This TCR came from a man between 40 and 49 years old who had recovered from COVID-19. Source material: peripheral blood. V gene TRBV9 combines with J gene TRBJ2-2, with TRBD1 matching over 9 bases. The CDR3 is CASSVGQGRTGELFF. CDR3 sequence (DNA): TGTGCCAGCAGCGTCGGACAGGGGAGAACCGGGGAGCTGTTTTTT.